This T cell receptor beta chain originates from a study of pediatric ulcerative colitis. Study-level findings and limits: In rectum, acute severe colitis had expanded clones and less diversity.

This was a survey-level run. Sequencing depth was up to 500,000 reads per sample. Profiled with immunoSEQ multiplex PCR; TCRdb holds only in-frame clones, not every one. The repertoire holds roughly 54,000 clones, approximately 87% seen once, with approximately 1.5% in the top ten. CDR1 is SQVTM and CDR2 is ANQGSEA in the germline V gene. With V trimmed by 6 bases and J by 7 bases, 7 bases remained unmatched. The CDR3 runs 12 residues. Comment on this clone: The antigen is undetermined.

Controls had normal endoscopy and no IBD diagnosis within a year. The V call is TRBV29-1, the J call TRBJ1-2; 8 positions match TRBD1. Sequencing was performed on blood. The receptor's source is a boy younger than 18 who was a control in a study of pediatric ulcerative colitis. In nucleotides, the CDR3 is TGCAGCGTCCCCGGGACAGGACGTGGCTACACCTTC. It encodes CSVPGTGRGYTF.